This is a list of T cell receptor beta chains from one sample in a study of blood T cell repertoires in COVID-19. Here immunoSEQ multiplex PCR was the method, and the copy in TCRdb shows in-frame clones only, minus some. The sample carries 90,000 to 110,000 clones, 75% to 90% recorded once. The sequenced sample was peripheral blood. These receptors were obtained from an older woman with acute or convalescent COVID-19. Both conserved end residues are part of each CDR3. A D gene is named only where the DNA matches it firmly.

CASRGGGRSEKLFF	TRBV19	NA
CASIRGYTGELFF	TRBV7-9	NA
CASSSGQEGERLFF	TRBV7-9	TRBD1
CSVVGSGSYNEQFF	TRBV29-1	NA
CASSQTQDKEINTEAFF	TRBV14	NA
CASSLGVEGEQYF	TRBV7-6	NA
CASSYSTTDTQYF	TRBV6-2/TRBV6-3	NA
CASSFSPAGQETQYF	TRBV5-1	TRBD2
CASSPSGTPTGNEQFF	TRBV18	NA
CASSLAGSTYEQYF	TRBV28	NA
CASSSKGAGIREKLFF	TRBV5-4	TRBD1
CASSLTSGSQETQYF	TRBV7-9	TRBD2
CASSAQGGGNTEAFF	TRBV9	NA
CASSLAVAGPVGTQYF	TRBV5-4	TRBD2
CASSLVLAGAETQYF	TRBV7-9	TRBD2
CASSQGTGVGNQPQHF	TRBV3-1/TRBV3-2	TRBD1